This T cell receptor beta chain came from a study of T cells expressing NK-cell markers. The overall study: It was sorted CD3+CD56+NKG2C+, CD3+CD56+NKG2C- and CD3+CD56-NKG2C+ T cells that supplied the TCR beta repertoires.

The CDR3 runs 14 residues. One entry per CDR3 protein, without DNA, is what TCRdb gives after re-calling the 5' RACE reads. The sample has about 390,000 distinct CDR3 sequences; the top ten hold approximately 12%. The clonotype was recovered from a woman in her forties or fifties in good health. The specimen sequenced was blood T cells: a sorted CD56 or NKG2C T cell subset, CD4+ or CD8+ T cells, or bulk PBMC T cells (not recorded which). This rearrangement joins TRBV12-3 or TRBV12-4 to TRBJ1-6; TCRdb proposes TRBD1, but this gene call is untestable without DNA. CDR3 protein: CASSLRQGTSPLHF.